This TCR beta chain was captured by sequencing in a study of post-analysis software for immune sequencing data. Study-wide findings and caveats: Patients used about 5 TRBV segments, including TRBV5-6, TRBV5-1 and TRBV20-1, more often than controls. Strong co-clustering by F measure was evident for samples that had been prepared in the same batch.

About this clonotype: Its specificity is unknown.

TCR beta cDNA libraries included unique molecular identifiers. Some 500,000 cDNA molecules were obtained per 1 to 10 million input T cells. Each CDR3 protein gets one entry after TCRdb re-called the PCR reads with MiXCR. The table has about 680,000 distinct CDR3 sequences, approximately 60% seen once. Germline lookup yields CDR1 MNHEY and CDR2 SVGEGT. With 3 bases clipped from V and 7 bases from J, the junction kept 7 bases outside the gene matches. The CDR3 totals 15 residues. The sequence derives from a girl aged 2-10 years with multiple sclerosis. The V call is TRBV6-2 or TRBV6-3, the J call TRBJ2-5, with 11 bases that match TRBD2. The sequencing sample was made of blood. CDR3 residues: CASSYLAGGPATQYF. The CDR3 region has the DNA TGTGCCAGCAGTTATCTAGCGGGGGGCCCCGCGACCCAGTACTTC.